The sequence of this TCR beta chain was determined in a study of cytomegalovirus exposure and HLA in healthy donors. Whole-study findings and limits: What a later analysis reportedly showed was that an Asian-associated ancestry cluster had fewer N-insertions than the 666-donor mean. CMV antigen specificity was confirmed in vitro for a few CMV-associated chains. In a later analysis, HLA-associated beta chains showed higher expansion and lower generation probabilities than comparable chains.

Primers for the PCR totalled 60 Vbeta and 13 Jbeta. TCRdb's table, derived via immunoSEQ multiplex PCR, lists solely in-frame clones and lacks some. This sample carries some 150,000 clones, 80% to 90% of them seen once, and the ten largest clones take roughly 2.3%. V was cut by 7 bases and J by 5 bases, with 20 bases left in between. The V gene's germline CDR1 is LNHDA and CDR2 SQIVND (reference sequence). The CDR3 spans 15 residues. To note about this clone: What it binds is unknown.

The V and J genes are TRBV19 and TRBJ1-1, with unresolved D. The sequenced material came from PBMCs. The sequence was collected from a woman under 30 in good health and CMV-seronegative. The CDR3 coding sequence is TGTGCCAGTACCACTCTGTCATTGGGGAGGACTGAAGCTTTCTTT. This gives the protein CASTTLSLGRTEAFF.